The 6 T cell receptor beta chains in this list originate from one sample, sequenced in a study of Graves' ophthalmopathy and Graves' hyperthyroidism. RNA transcripts served as template for amplifying TCR beta CDR3 sequences. Second-round multiplex PCR came after first-round RT-PCR with HTBI primers. Each CDR3 protein gets one entry after TCRdb re-called the multiplex PCR reads with MiXCR. The sample yields 600,000 to 650,000 distinct CDR3 sequences, approximately 21% seen once. Material: peripheral blood. Source of these receptors: a woman younger than 30 with stable Graves' hyperthyroidism. Some clones in this sample may be carry-over from other donors' samples.

This clonotype has at least ten counts. This rearrangement joins TRBV2 to TRBJ1-3; no reliable D call. Germline assignment: CDR1 SNHLY and CDR2 FYNNEI. The ends were cut back, 2 bases at V and 4 bases at J, with 6 bases in the middle. The CDR3 consists of 13 residues. Here the CDR3 reads CASSEQVGNTIYF. The CDR3 DNA is TGTGCCAGCAGTGAACAGGTCGGAAACACCATATATTTT.

This clonotype was detected only once. The gene calls are TRBV6-2 or TRBV6-3 and TRBJ2-7; D is unresolved. Trimming took 0 bases from V and 7 from J, leaving 7 bases between them. The CDR3 sequence is 12 residues long. The germline V gene has CDR1 MNHEY and CDR2 SVGEGT. The CDR3 DNA follows: TGTGCCAGCAGTTACTCGACTCGGGAGCAGTACTTC. Its protein product is CASSYSTREQYF.

At least ten counts were recorded for this clonotype. The CDR3 reads CASSLYSSRAYEQYF. The CDR3 DNA sequence: TGTGCCAGCAGTTTATATTCCAGCCGAGCCTACGAGCAGTACTTC. This chain uses TRBV27 with TRBJ2-7; D not certain. The length of the CDR3 is 15 residues. V lost 1 base, J lost 2 bases, and 12 bases lay in between. The germline gives CDR1 MNHEY, CDR2 SMNVEV (reference sequence).

This clonotype has ten or more counts. The V and J genes are TRBV6-1 and TRBJ2-5, with 10 bases matching TRBD2. CDR3 length: 15 residues. V shed 10 bases and J 2 bases; nucleotides not matched to a gene: 10. Germline loops: CDR1 MNHNS, CDR2 SASEGT. DNA for the CDR3: TGTGCCACTAGTCGGAGCGGGGGGGGACAAGAGACCCAGTACTTC. Translating gives CATSRSGGGQETQYF.

The chain joins TRBV6-1 to TRBJ1-6; D unclear. CDR3 size: 13 residues. Germline CDR1 reads MNHNS; CDR2 reads SASEGT. V was trimmed by 7 bases and J by 3 bases, leaving 7 bases between them. The CDR3 sequence is CASTGIYNSPLHF. CDR3 coding DNA: TGTGCCAGCACCGGAATCTATAATTCACCCCTCCACTTT.

The rearrangement links TRBV6-1 to TRBJ1-1; 8 bases are a match to TRBD1. V trimming: 6 bases; J trimming: 4 bases; junction bases outside the gene matches: 4. Germline CDR1 and CDR2: MNHNS and SASEGT. This CDR3 is built from 13 residues. CDR3: CASRPGTGTEAFF. In DNA, the CDR3 is TGTGCCAGCAGGCCGGGGACAGGCACTGAAGCTTTCTTT.